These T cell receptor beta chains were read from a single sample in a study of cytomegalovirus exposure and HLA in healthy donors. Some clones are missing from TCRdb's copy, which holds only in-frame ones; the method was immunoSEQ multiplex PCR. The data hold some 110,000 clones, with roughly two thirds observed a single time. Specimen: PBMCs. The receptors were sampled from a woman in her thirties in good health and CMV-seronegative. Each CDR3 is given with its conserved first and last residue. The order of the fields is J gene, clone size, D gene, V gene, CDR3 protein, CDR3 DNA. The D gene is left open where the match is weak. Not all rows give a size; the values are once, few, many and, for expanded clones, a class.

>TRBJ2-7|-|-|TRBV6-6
CASSSSTSGSRYEQYF
-
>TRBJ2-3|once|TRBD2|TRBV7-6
CASSLEVSGTTTDTQYF
TGTGCCAGCAGCTTAGAGGTTAGCGGGACGACCACAGATACGCAGTATTTT
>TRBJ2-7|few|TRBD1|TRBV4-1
CASSHGGQGASYEQYF
TGCGCCAGCAGCCACGGGGGACAGGGGGCTTCCTACGAGCAGTACTTC
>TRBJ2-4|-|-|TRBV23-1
CASSHESLAKNIQYF
TGCGCCAGCAGTCATGAGAGTCTAGCCAAAAACATTCAGTACTTC
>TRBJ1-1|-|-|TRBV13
CASSFGGARTEAFF
TGTGCCAGCAGCTTTGGGGGGGCGCGGACTGAAGCTTTCTTT
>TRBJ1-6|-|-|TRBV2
CASIPGGPANSPLHF
TGTGCCAGCATCCCAGGAGGGCCAGCGAATTCACCCCTCCACTTT
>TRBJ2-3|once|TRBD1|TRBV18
CASSPPPGGSADTQYF
TGTGCCAGCTCACCACCTCCAGGGGGATCGGCAGATACGCAGTATTTT
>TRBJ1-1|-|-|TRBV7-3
CASSQDRNTEAFF
TGTGCCAGCAGCCAAGACAGGAACACTGAAGCTTTCTTT
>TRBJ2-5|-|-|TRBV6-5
CASSWGRRQETQYF
TGTGCCAGCAGTTGGGGGAGGAGGCAAGAGACCCAGTACTTC
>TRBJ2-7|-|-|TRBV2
CASSRDSLKPYEQYF
TGTGCCAGCAGCAGAGACAGCCTTAAACCCTACGAGCAGTACTTC
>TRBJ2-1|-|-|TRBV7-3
CASSVTGPPSYNEQFF
TGTGCCAGCAGTGTCACAGGCCCCCCCTCCTACAATGAGCAGTTCTTC
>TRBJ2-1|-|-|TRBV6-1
CASSARYDEQFF
TGTGCCAGCAGTGCCCGGTATGATGAGCAGTTCTTC
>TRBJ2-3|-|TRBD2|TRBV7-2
CASSNGLAGVADTQYF
TGTGCCAGCAGCAACGGACTAGCGGGAGTTGCAGATACGCAGTATTTT
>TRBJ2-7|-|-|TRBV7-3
CASSRQGGYEQYF
TGTGCCAGCAGCCGACAGGGAGGCTACGAGCAGTACTTC
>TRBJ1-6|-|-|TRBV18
CASSPGQKRGLLDSPLHF
TGTGCCAGCTCACCGGGACAAAAACGAGGGCTGTTGGATTCACCCCTCCACTTT
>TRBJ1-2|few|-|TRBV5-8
CASSTDNDYGYTF
TGTGCCAGCAGCACGGACAATGACTATGGCTACACCTTC
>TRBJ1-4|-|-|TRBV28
CASSTTGRGEKLFF
TGTGCCAGCAGTACTACAGGGAGAGGCGAAAAACTGTTTTTT